These T cell receptor beta chains were read from a single sample in a study of T cell responses to AZD1222 COVID-19 vaccine. The table came from immunoSEQ multiplex PCR; TCRdb's copy has only in-frame clones and leaves some out. The table has 100,000 to 150,000 clones, 80% to 90% seen once. The sample consisted of peripheral blood, taken on day 0 of AZD1222 vaccination. The receptors here all came from an adult in good health. Both conserved end residues are part of each CDR3. Each record gives: D gene, J gene, V gene, clone size, CDR3 DNA, CDR3 protein. D genes are given only for firm matches. The size field is filled for only some rows; it gives once, few, many or a size class.

>TRBD1|TRBJ1-1|TRBV14|few
TGTGCCAGCAGCCACTACAGGGGGGGGAACACTGAAGCTTTCTTT
CASSHYRGGNTEAFF
>NA|TRBJ1-6|TRBV18|NA
TGTGCCAGCTCACCAGGTCTGGATTCACCCCTCCACTTT
CASSPGLDSPLHF
>NA|TRBJ1-1|TRBV2|NA
TGTGCCAGCAGAATCTCAGTGAACACTGAAGCTTTCTTT
CASRISVNTEAFF
>TRBD1|TRBJ1-5|TRBV3-1/TRBV3-2|NA
TGTGCCAGCAGCCCTCTGACAGGGTTAGGGCAGCCCCAGCATTTT
CASSPLTGLGQPQHF
>TRBD1|TRBJ2-7|TRBV27|NA
TGTGCCAGCAGCCGGGACAGAGTCCCGGGGCCTTACGAGCAGTACTTC
CASSRDRVPGPYEQYF
>NA|TRBJ1-1|TRBV7-9|NA
TGTGCCAGCAGCCCCAAAGACAGGCTTAACACTGAAGCTTTCTTT
CASSPKDRLNTEAFF
>NA|TRBJ1-1|TRBV12-3/TRBV12-4|NA
TGTGCCAGCAGTTTCCCTTATCTAGGAGCTTTCTTT
CASSFPYLGAFF
>TRBD2|TRBJ2-1|TRBV7-3|NA
TGTGCCAGCAGCTTAGGGGGAGGGAACTCCTACAATGAGCAGTTCTTC
CASSLGGGNSYNEQFF
>NA|TRBJ1-1|TRBV6-5|few
TGTGCCAGCAGGCGACAGGCCGCGAACACTGAAGCTTTCTTT
CASRRQAANTEAFF
>NA|TRBJ2-3|TRBV9|NA
TGTGCCAGCAGCGTAGTCGGGGGCACAGATACGCAGTATTTT
CASSVVGGTDTQYF
>NA|TRBJ1-2|TRBV5-4|NA
TGTGCCAGCAGCTTGACAGGGTTTGATTCCTATGGCTACACCTTC
CASSLTGFDSYGYTF
>NA|TRBJ2-7|TRBV28|NA
TGTGCCAGCAGCGCGGGACAGCTTCCATACGAGCAGTACTTC
CASSAGQLPYEQYF
>NA|TRBJ2-7|TRBV7-8|few
TGTGCCAGCATTAACGGCCGACTAAGCTACGAGCAGTACTTC
CASINGRLSYEQYF
>TRBD1|TRBJ1-1|TRBV30|NA
TGTGCCTGGAGTGCCGGGACAGGCATAAAAGCTTTCTTT
CAWSAGTGIKAFF
>NA|TRBJ2-7|TRBV7-2|few
TGTGCCAGCAGCACCCCCACTAGCTTTCCCAGGTACGAGCAGTACTTC
CASSTPTSFPRYEQYF
>TRBD1|TRBJ2-7|TRBV19|NA
TGTGCCAGTAGTATAAGAGGCGGTGGGACAGGGACCTACGAGCAGTACTTC
CASSIRGGGTGTYEQYF
>TRBD2|TRBJ2-2|TRBV24-1|NA
TGTGCCACCAGGCGGGGGGGGGACACCGGGGAGCTGTTTTTT
CATRRGGDTGELFF
>TRBD1|TRBJ2-7|TRBV12-3/TRBV12-4|NA
TGTGCCACAATGACAGGGGAAAACTACGAGCAGTACTTC
CATMTGENYEQYF
>NA|TRBJ2-3|TRBV28|NA
TGTGCCAGCAGTTTACAGGGCCCAGGCACAGATACGCAGTATTTT
CASSLQGPGTDTQYF
>NA|TRBJ1-6|TRBV2|NA
TGTGCCAGCAGGGATGGGAGCTCCTATAATTCACCCCTCCACTTT
CASRDGSSYNSPLHF
>NA|TRBJ1-2|TRBV14|once
TGTGCCAGCAGCCAAGACAGGCGCCGCTATGGCTACACCTTC
CASSQDRRRYGYTF
>NA|TRBJ2-2|TRBV7-9|NA
TGTGCCAGCAGCTTCCCCGGGGAGCTGTTTTTT
CASSFPGELFF
>TRBD2|TRBJ2-3|TRBV7-9|NA
TGTGCCAGCAGCTTAACGGGGGGAGATACGCAGTATTTT
CASSLTGGDTQYF
>NA|TRBJ1-1|TRBV5-1|NA
TGCGCCAGCAGCACTGGACGGAGGGGGATTAGGGCTGAAGCTTTCTTT
CASSTGRRGIRAEAFF
>NA|TRBJ2-7|TRBV11-2|NA
TGTGCCAGCAGCTCTCGGACACGGTGGAACTTC
CASSSRTRWNF
>NA|TRBJ2-1|TRBV6-5|NA
TGTGCCAGCAAAAGGGGGCGGGGGACTTACAATGAGCAGTTCTTC
CASKRGRGTYNEQFF
>TRBD1|TRBJ2-5|TRBV11-3|NA
TGTGCCAGCAGCTCCCGACAGGGGAGGGAGACCCAGTACTTC
CASSSRQGRETQYF
>NA|TRBJ1-2|TRBV11-3|NA
TGTGCCAGCAGCTCGTCAGACTATGGCTACACCTTC
CASSSSDYGYTF
>TRBD1|TRBJ2-2|TRBV30|NA
TGTGCCTGGACGAAATTGACAGGGCGCACCGGGGAGCTGTTTTTT
CAWTKLTGRTGELFF
>NA|TRBJ2-7|TRBV5-1|NA
TGCGCCAGCAGCACCATAGCAGGGACGGAGACCTACGAGCAGTACTTC
CASSTIAGTETYEQYF
>NA|TRBJ1-1|TRBV11-3|few
TGTGCCAGCAGCTTAGTTGGGAGGGGCACTGAAGCTTTCTTT
CASSLVGRGTEAFF
>TRBD1|TRBJ1-1|TRBV7-2|few
TGTGCCAGCAGGCCGGTTGGGACAGGGGGCTTGAGCACTGAAGCTTTCTTT
CASRPVGTGGLSTEAFF
>NA|TRBJ2-1|TRBV19|NA
TGTGCCAGTAGTATAGGAAGGTACAATGAGCAGTTCTTC
CASSIGRYNEQFF
>NA|TRBJ2-7|TRBV19|NA
TGTGCCAGTAAAGCACCGGGAGCTTTGTACGAGCAGTACTTC
CASKAPGALYEQYF
>TRBD1|TRBJ1-3|TRBV5-8|many
TGTGCCAGCAGCCGGCCCAGGGGGGACTCTGGAAACACCATATATTTT
CASSRPRGDSGNTIYF
>NA|TRBJ1-4|TRBV7-6|NA
TGTGCCAGCAGCTTTGGGGGGTCTAATGAAAAACTGTTTTTT
CASSFGGSNEKLFF
>TRBD1|TRBJ1-2|TRBV28|NA
TGTGCCAGCAGTTCCACTGGACAGGGGGCAGGTTATGGCTACACCTTC
CASSSTGQGAGYGYTF
>NA|TRBJ1-1|TRBV30|NA
TGTGCCGGACTACAGGGATTCTTAGCTTTCTTT
CAGLQGFLAFF
>NA|TRBJ2-6|TRBV19|NA
TGTGCCAGTAGTATAGAGGGGGGGCTGCGCTCTGGGGCCAACGTCCTGACTTTC
CASSIEGGLRSGANVLTF
>NA|TRBJ1-5|TRBV24-1|once
TGTGCCACCAGTGTAGGAGACAGTGTTAGCAATCAGCCCCAGCATTTT
CATSVGDSVSNQPQHF
>NA|TRBJ2-7|TRBV12-5|NA
TGTGCTAGTGGTCTATTCTCCTCAGGGTACGAGCAGTACTTC
CASGLFSSGYEQYF
>TRBD1|TRBJ1-5|TRBV9|few
TGTGCCAGCAGCTCCGGGACAGGGCGTAGCAATCAGCCCCAGCATTTT
CASSSGTGRSNQPQHF
>NA|TRBJ2-7|TRBV11-3|NA
TGTGCCAGCAGCACCTATTCGTCGGCCTACGAGCAGTACTTC
CASSTYSSAYEQYF
>NA|TRBJ2-7|TRBV24-1|NA
TGTGCCACCAGTGATACATTTTCAGGGCAGTACTTC
CATSDTFSGQYF
>NA|TRBJ2-2|TRBV6-5|NA
TGTGCCAGCCGAACCGGGAATGCGAACACCGGGGAGCTGTTTTTT
CASRTGNANTGELFF
>TRBD1|TRBJ2-2|TRBV24-1|NA
TGTGCCACCAGTGAGGGACAGGGGGCTAATGGGGAGCTGTTTTTT
CATSEGQGANGELFF
>TRBD2|TRBJ2-3|TRBV19|NA
TGTGCCAGTAATATAGCGGGAGGCAGCACAGATACGCAGTATTTT
CASNIAGGSTDTQYF
>NA|TRBJ1-5|TRBV10-3|NA
TGTGCCATCAGTGTGGGACAAAATAGCAATCAGCCCCAGCATTTT
CAISVGQNSNQPQHF
>NA|TRBJ1-3|TRBV6-5|NA
TGTGCCAGCAGTTACTCTCCTCGGACATCTGGAAACACCATATATTTT
CASSYSPRTSGNTIYF
>NA|TRBJ2-5|TRBV7-2|NA
TGTGCCAGCAGCCCTCGGGAGACCCAGTACTTC
CASSPRETQYF
>NA|TRBJ2-5|TRBV2|NA
TGTGCCAGCAGTGAAATGGTGCTTGGAGAGACCCAGTACTTC
CASSEMVLGETQYF
>NA|TRBJ2-1|TRBV3-1/TRBV3-2|NA
TGTGCCAGCAGCCGGGGAGGAGAGCAGTTCTTC
CASSRGGEQFF
>NA|TRBJ2-2|TRBV7-2|NA
TGTGCCAGCAGCCCAATTGGGCACACCGGGGAGCTGTTTTTT
CASSPIGHTGELFF
>NA|TRBJ1-1|TRBV7-2|NA
TGTGCCAGCAGCTTAGTGGGGGTTTCCACTGAAGCTTTCTTT
CASSLVGVSTEAFF
>NA|TRBJ1-5|TRBV10-3|once
TGTGCCATCAAATCGGGGGGGCAGGGGAACAATCAGCCCCAGCATTTT
CAIKSGGQGNNQPQHF